This is a list of T cell receptor beta chains from one sample in a study of cytomegalovirus exposure and HLA in healthy donors. The assay was immunoSEQ multiplex PCR, and TCRdb's table has in-frame clones only and misses some. The repertoire holds 150,000 or so clones, roughly three quarters seen once, with approximately 6.8% in the top ten. The sequenced material came from PBMCs. The receptors were gathered from a woman in her thirties or forties in good health and CMV-seropositive. The CDR3 runs from the conserved cysteine through the conserved F or W. D genes are given only for firm matches. Clone size appears in some rows only: once, few, many, or a class for an expanded clone.

D gene: NA; clone size: NA; V gene: TRBV5-1; J gene: TRBJ1-1; CDR3 protein: CASSQDSDTEAFF; CDR3 DNA: TGCGCCAGCAGCCAGGACAGTGACACTGAAGCTTTCTTT
D gene: NA; clone size: NA; V gene: TRBV30; J gene: TRBJ2-7; CDR3 protein: CAWSVRRENYEQYF; CDR3 DNA: TGTGCCTGGAGTGTGAGACGGGAGAACTACGAGCAGTACTTC
D gene: NA; clone size: once; V gene: TRBV6-6; J gene: TRBJ1-4; CDR3 protein: CASSTLTGNEKLFF; CDR3 DNA: TGTGCCAGCAGTACGTTGACTGGAAATGAAAAACTGTTTTTT
D gene: NA; clone size: NA; V gene: TRBV6-6; J gene: TRBJ2-3; CDR3 protein: CASSYADTQYF; CDR3 DNA: TGTGCCAGCAGTTACGCGGATACGCAGTATTTT
D gene: TRBD1; clone size: once; V gene: TRBV19; J gene: TRBJ2-1; CDR3 protein: CASTLKGQIPNEQFF; CDR3 DNA: TGTGCCAGTACTTTAAAGGGACAGATCCCCAATGAGCAGTTCTTC
D gene: NA; clone size: few; V gene: TRBV5-4; J gene: TRBJ1-1; CDR3 protein: CASSSEGVDTEAFF; CDR3 DNA: TGTGCCAGCAGCTCCGAAGGGGTTGATACTGAAGCTTTCTTT
D gene: NA; clone size: few; V gene: TRBV6-1; J gene: TRBJ1-4; CDR3 protein: CASSANQPGGVRGSEKLFF; CDR3 DNA: TGTGCCAGCAGTGCAAACCAACCTGGCGGGGTTCGGGGATCGGAAAAACTGTTTTTT
D gene: NA; clone size: few; V gene: TRBV5-4; J gene: TRBJ2-5; CDR3 protein: CASSVLQETQYF; CDR3 DNA: TGTGCCAGCTCGGTTCTCCAAGAGACCCAGTACTTC
D gene: TRBD2; clone size: NA; V gene: TRBV5-4; J gene: TRBJ2-2; CDR3 protein: CASSLGAGGYTGELFF; CDR3 DNA: TGTGCCAGCAGCTTGGGAGCGGGGGGTTACACCGGGGAGCTGTTTTTT
D gene: TRBD1; clone size: NA; V gene: TRBV5-5; J gene: TRBJ1-3; CDR3 protein: CASSPGGGQNLFIPGNTIYF; CDR3 DNA: TGTGCCAGCAGCCCGGGAGGGGGACAGAATTTATTCATACCTGGAAACACCATATATTTT
D gene: NA; clone size: NA; V gene: TRBV4-2; J gene: TRBJ2-1; CDR3 protein: CASRPGTSGEQFF; CDR3 DNA: TGTGCCAGCAGGCCAGGGACATCAGGAGAGCAGTTCTTC
D gene: TRBD2; clone size: NA; V gene: TRBV9; J gene: TRBJ2-1; CDR3 protein: CASSLAGGRNEQFF; CDR3 DNA: TGTGCCAGCAGCCTAGCGGGGGGGCGAAATGAGCAGTTCTTC
D gene: TRBD1; clone size: NA; V gene: TRBV6-6; J gene: TRBJ2-7; CDR3 protein: CASSYGTGYVEQYF; CDR3 DNA: TGTGCCAGCAGTTACGGGACAGGGTACGTCGAGCAGTACTTC
D gene: TRBD1; clone size: NA; V gene: TRBV6-1; J gene: TRBJ1-6; CDR3 protein: CASSPGQGIRPLHF; CDR3 DNA: TGTGCCAGCAGTCCGGGACAGGGTATTCGGCCCCTCCACTTT
D gene: NA; clone size: NA; V gene: TRBV29-1; J gene: TRBJ1-1; CDR3 protein: CSAQNSRPEAFF; CDR3 DNA: TGCAGCGCCCAAAACTCCAGGCCTGAAGCTTTCTTT
D gene: NA; clone size: once; V gene: TRBV19; J gene: TRBJ1-5; CDR3 protein: CASSIGYQPQHF; CDR3 DNA: TGTGCCAGTAGTATTGGCTATCAGCCCCAGCATTTT
D gene: TRBD2; clone size: NA; V gene: TRBV30; J gene: TRBJ2-2; CDR3 protein: CAWSVGGGGELFF; CDR3 DNA: TGTGCCTGGAGTGTGGGGGGGGGCGGGGAGCTGTTTTTT
D gene: NA; clone size: NA; V gene: TRBV7-8; J gene: TRBJ1-1; CDR3 protein: CASSLGTARNTEAFF; CDR3 DNA: TGTGCCAGCAGCTTAGGGACAGCCCGGAACACTGAAGCTTTCTTT
D gene: NA; clone size: NA; V gene: TRBV4-1; J gene: TRBJ2-1; CDR3 protein: CASSSPTRTVYNEQFF; CDR3 DNA: TGCGCCAGCAGCAGTCCCACGCGAACCGTCTACAATGAGCAGTTCTTC
D gene: NA; clone size: once; V gene: TRBV19; J gene: TRBJ2-1; CDR3 protein: CASSILLSSYNEQFF; CDR3 DNA: TGTGCCAGTAGTATATTGCTTAGCTCCTACAATGAGCAGTTCTTC
D gene: NA; clone size: NA; V gene: TRBV9; J gene: TRBJ2-1; CDR3 protein: CASSQIHGGQTINEQFF; CDR3 DNA: TGTGCCAGCAGCCAAATACACGGGGGACAGACCATAAATGAGCAGTTCTTC
D gene: NA; clone size: NA; V gene: TRBV28; J gene: TRBJ1-5; CDR3 protein: CASSSGGNQPQHF; CDR3 DNA: TGTGCCAGCAGTTCGGGGGGCAATCAGCCCCAGCATTTT
D gene: NA; clone size: NA; V gene: TRBV6-5; J gene: TRBJ1-2; CDR3 protein: CASSESHRNYGYTF; CDR3 DNA: TGTGCCAGCAGTGAATCGCACAGGAACTATGGCTACACCTTC
D gene: TRBD1; clone size: NA; V gene: TRBV6-1; J gene: TRBJ1-4; CDR3 protein: CASSETGTGNEKLFF; CDR3 DNA: TGTGCCAGCAGTGAAACCGGGACAGGCAATGAAAAACTGTTTTTT
D gene: TRBD1; clone size: NA; V gene: TRBV9; J gene: TRBJ1-3; CDR3 protein: CASSVVAGGSGNTIYF; CDR3 DNA: TGTGCCAGCAGCGTAGTGGCAGGGGGCTCTGGAAACACCATATATTTT
D gene: NA; clone size: NA; V gene: TRBV6-6; J gene: TRBJ2-7; CDR3 protein: CASSSSGDEQYF; CDR3 DNA: TGTGCCAGCAGTTCCTCAGGGGACGAGCAGTACTTC
D gene: NA; clone size: NA; V gene: TRBV2; J gene: TRBJ1-1; CDR3 protein: CASSETVGAFF; CDR3 DNA: TGTGCCAGCAGTGAAACAGTAGGAGCTTTCTTT
D gene: NA; clone size: NA; V gene: TRBV4-1; J gene: TRBJ1-5; CDR3 protein: CASSPRLYRDNQPQHF; CDR3 DNA: TGCGCCAGCAGCCCCCGATTGTACAGGGATAATCAGCCCCAGCATTTT
D gene: TRBD1; clone size: NA; V gene: TRBV10-2; J gene: TRBJ1-2; CDR3 protein: CASRYSGTGNYTF; CDR3 DNA: TGCGCCAGCAGATACTCCGGGACAGGGAACTACACCTTC
D gene: TRBD1; clone size: NA; V gene: TRBV5-6; J gene: TRBJ1-5; CDR3 protein: CASSDSGTGRGYSNQPQHF; CDR3 DNA: TGTGCCAGCAGCGATTCCGGGACAGGTAGGGGATATAGCAATCAGCCCCAGCATTTT
D gene: NA; clone size: NA; V gene: TRBV6-1; J gene: TRBJ1-1; CDR3 protein: CASRLGGNTEAFF; CDR3 DNA: TGTGCCAGCAGGCTAGGGGGTAACACTGAAGCTTTCTTT
D gene: NA; clone size: NA; V gene: TRBV11-2; J gene: TRBJ1-3; CDR3 protein: CASSNSGGYSGNTIYF; CDR3 DNA: TGTGCCAGCAGCAATAGCGGCGGATACTCTGGAAACACCATATATTTT
D gene: NA; clone size: NA; V gene: TRBV5-1; J gene: TRBJ1-4; CDR3 protein: CASSFGRENEKLFF; CDR3 DNA: TGCGCCAGCAGTTTCGGACGGGAAAATGAAAAACTGTTTTTT
D gene: TRBD1; clone size: NA; V gene: TRBV29-1; J gene: TRBJ1-3; CDR3 protein: CSVEERTGTSGNTIYF; CDR3 DNA: TGCAGCGTTGAAGAACGGACAGGGACCTCTGGAAACACCATATATTTT
D gene: NA; clone size: NA; V gene: TRBV5-1; J gene: TRBJ2-7; CDR3 protein: CASSLKYRSSYEQYF; CDR3 DNA: TGCGCCAGCAGCTTAAAATACCGTAGCTCCTACGAGCAGTACTTC
D gene: NA; clone size: few; V gene: TRBV6-6; J gene: TRBJ2-1; CDR3 protein: CASSYSGGHNNEQFF; CDR3 DNA: TGTGCCAGCAGTTACTCAGGGGGACACAACAATGAGCAGTTCTTC
D gene: NA; clone size: NA; V gene: TRBV5-5; J gene: TRBJ2-3; CDR3 protein: CASSFLPQDNPSAQYF; CDR3 DNA: TGTGCCAGCAGCTTTTTACCCCAGGACAATCCGTCGGCGCAGTATTTT